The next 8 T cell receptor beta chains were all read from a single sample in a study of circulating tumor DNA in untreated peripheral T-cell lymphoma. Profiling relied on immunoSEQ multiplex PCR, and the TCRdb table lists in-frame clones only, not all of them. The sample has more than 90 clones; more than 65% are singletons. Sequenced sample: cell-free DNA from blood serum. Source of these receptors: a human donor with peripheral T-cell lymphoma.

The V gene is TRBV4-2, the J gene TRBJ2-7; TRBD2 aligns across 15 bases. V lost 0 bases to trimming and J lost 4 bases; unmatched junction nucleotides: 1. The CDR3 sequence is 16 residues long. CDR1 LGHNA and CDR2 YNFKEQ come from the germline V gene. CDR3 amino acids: CASSQDGTSGGYEQYF. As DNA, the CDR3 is TGTGCCAGCAGCCAAGATGGGACTAGCGGGGGGTACGAGCAGTACTTC.

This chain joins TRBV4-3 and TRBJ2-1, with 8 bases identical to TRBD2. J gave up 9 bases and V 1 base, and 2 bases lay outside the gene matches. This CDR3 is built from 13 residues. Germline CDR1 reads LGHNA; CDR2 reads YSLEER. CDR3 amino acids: CASSQGTSSEQFF. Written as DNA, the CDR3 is TGCGCCAGCAGCCAAGGGACTAGCTCTGAGCAGTTCTTC.

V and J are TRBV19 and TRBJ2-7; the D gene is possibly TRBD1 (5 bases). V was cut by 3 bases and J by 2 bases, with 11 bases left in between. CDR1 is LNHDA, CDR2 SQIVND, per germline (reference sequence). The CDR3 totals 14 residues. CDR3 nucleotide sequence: TGTGCCAGTAGTATTCAGGGCAACGCCTACGAGCAGTACTTC. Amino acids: CASSIQGNAYEQYF. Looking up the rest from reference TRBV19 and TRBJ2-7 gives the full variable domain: DGGITQSPKYLFRKEGQNVTLSCEQNLNHDAMYWYRQDPGQGLRLIYYSQIVNDFQKGDIAEGYSVSREKKESFPLTVTSAQKNPTAFYLCASSIQGNAYEQYFGPGTRLTVT.

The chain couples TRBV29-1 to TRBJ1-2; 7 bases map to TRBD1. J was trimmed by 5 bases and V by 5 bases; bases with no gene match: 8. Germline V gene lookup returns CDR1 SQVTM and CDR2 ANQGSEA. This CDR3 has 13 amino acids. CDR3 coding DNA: TGCAGCGTTCACGTAGGACAGGCATATGGCTACACCTTC. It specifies CSVHVGQAYGYTF.

CDR3 in DNA: TGTGCCAGCAGTCAACAGGGGGGGAGCGAAAAACTGTTTTTT. It translates to CASSQQGGSEKLFF. The V call is TRBV6-5, the J call TRBJ1-4; 8 bases line up with TRBD1. The V segment lost 5 bases and the J segment 8 bases; nucleotides outside the gene matches: 7. The CDR3 consists of 14 residues. Germline-derived CDR1 and CDR2 are MNHEY and SVGAGI.

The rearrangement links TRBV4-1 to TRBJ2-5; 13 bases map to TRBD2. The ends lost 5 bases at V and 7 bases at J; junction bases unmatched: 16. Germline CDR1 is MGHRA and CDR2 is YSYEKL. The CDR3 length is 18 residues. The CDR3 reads CASSFGTSGALYLGTQYF. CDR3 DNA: TGCGCCAGCAGCTTCGGGACTAGCGGGGCCCTCTATCTAGGGACCCAGTACTTC.

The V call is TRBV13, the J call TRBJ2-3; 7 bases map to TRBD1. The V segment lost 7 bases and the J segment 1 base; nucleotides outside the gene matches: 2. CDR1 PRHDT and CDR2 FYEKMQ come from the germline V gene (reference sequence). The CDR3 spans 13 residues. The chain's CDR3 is CASNRGRTDTQYF. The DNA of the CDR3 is TGTGCCAGCAACAGGGGACGCACAGATACGCAGTATTTT.

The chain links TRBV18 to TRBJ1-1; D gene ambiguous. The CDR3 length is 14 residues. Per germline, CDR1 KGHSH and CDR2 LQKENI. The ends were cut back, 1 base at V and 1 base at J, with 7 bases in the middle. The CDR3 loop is CASSPQRGNTEAFF. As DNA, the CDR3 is TGTGCCAGCTCACCACAGCGGGGGAACACTGAAGCTTTCTTT.